This TCR beta chain was captured by sequencing in a study of T cells in Graves' hyperthyroidism and ophthalmopathy. For this clonotype: The target antigen is unknown.

Study-wide results and caveats: Blood also carried most thyroid clonotypes expanded above 0.001.

The CDR3 runs to 14 residues. The V end lost 0 bases, the J end lost 8 bases, and 16 bases lay between the germline ends. CDR1 DFQATT and CDR2 SNEGSKA come from the germline V gene (reference sequence). TCR beta CDR3 regions were amplified from RNA transcripts. The study used the HTBI primer set for a first-round RT-PCR of the TCR CDR3. One entry per CDR3 protein results from TCRdb running MiXCR on the multiplex PCR reads. The sample lists approximately 870,000 distinct CDR3 sequences, 35% to 40% occurring once. The rearrangement uses TRBV20-1 and TRBJ2-5; perhaps D is TRBD1 or TRBD2 (5 bases each). The receptor's source is a man in his late teens or twenties with Graves' hyperthyroidism. Material for sequencing was blood. Here the CDR3 DNA reads TGCAGTGCTAGAGATAAGGGGACCTGGAGCACCCAGTACTTC. Translated: CSARDKGTWSTQYF.